This T cell receptor (beta chain) comes out of a study of early T cells in non-severe SARS-CoV-2 infection. This clonotype has a count of ten or more. One entry per CDR3 protein, called by TCRdb with MiXCR from the 5' RACE reads. The sample records tens of thousands of distinct CDR3 sequences, 10% being singletons. CDR1 SNHLY and CDR2 FYNNEI come from the germline V gene. V was shortened by 4 bases and J by 4 bases, with 13 bases between the two germline ends. The CDR3 is 15 residues long. The V and J genes are TRBV2 and TRBJ2-2; possible D gene TRBD2, 5 bases. The source material was whole blood, sampled at baseline. The clonotype comes from an adult who was a healthcare worker with PCR-confirmed SARS-CoV-2 infection or an uninfected control (not recorded which). CDR3 DNA sequence: TGTGCCAGCAGTGGGACCCGTCGGGGCACCGGGGAGCTGTTTTTT. Translated: CASSGTRRGTGELFF.